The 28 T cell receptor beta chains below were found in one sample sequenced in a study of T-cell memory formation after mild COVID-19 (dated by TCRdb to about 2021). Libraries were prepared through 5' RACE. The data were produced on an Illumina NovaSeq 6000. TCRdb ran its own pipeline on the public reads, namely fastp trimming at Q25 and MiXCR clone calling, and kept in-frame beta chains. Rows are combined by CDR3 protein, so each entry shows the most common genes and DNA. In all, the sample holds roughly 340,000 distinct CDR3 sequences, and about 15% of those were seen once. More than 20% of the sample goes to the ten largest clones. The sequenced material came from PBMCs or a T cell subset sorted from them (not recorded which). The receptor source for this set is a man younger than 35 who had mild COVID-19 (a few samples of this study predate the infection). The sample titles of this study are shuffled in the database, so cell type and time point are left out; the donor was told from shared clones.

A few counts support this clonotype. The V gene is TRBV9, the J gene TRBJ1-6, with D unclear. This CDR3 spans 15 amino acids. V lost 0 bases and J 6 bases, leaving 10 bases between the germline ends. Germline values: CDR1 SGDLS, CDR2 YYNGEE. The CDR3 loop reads CASSVVGNINSPLHF. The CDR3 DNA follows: TGTGCCAGCAGCGTAGTAGGAAACATTAATTCACCCCTCCACTTT.

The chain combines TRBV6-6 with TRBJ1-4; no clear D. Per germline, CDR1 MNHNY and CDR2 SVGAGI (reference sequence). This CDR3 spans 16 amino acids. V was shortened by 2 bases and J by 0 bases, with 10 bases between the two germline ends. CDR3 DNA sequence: TGTGCCAGCAGTTACGGCGGCAGATCAACTAATGAAAAACTGTTTTTT. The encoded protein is CASSYGGRSTNEKLFF.

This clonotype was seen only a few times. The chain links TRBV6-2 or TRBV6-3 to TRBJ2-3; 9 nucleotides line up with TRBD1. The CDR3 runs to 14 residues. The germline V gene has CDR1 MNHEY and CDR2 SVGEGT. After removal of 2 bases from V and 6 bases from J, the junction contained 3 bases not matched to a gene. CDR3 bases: TGTGCCAGCAGTTACCTAGACAGGGGGGATACGCAGTATTTT. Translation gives CASSYLDRGDTQYF.

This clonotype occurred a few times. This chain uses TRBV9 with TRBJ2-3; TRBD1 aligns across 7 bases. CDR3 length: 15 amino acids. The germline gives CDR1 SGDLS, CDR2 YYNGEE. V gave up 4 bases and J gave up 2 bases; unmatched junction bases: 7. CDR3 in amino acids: CASSPWTGDTDTQYF. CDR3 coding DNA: TGTGCCAGCAGCCCTTGGACAGGCGACACAGATACGCAGTATTTT. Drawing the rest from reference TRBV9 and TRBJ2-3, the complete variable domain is DSGVTQTPKHLITATGQRVTLRCSPRSGDLSVYWYQQSLDQGLQFLIQYYNGEERAKGNILERFSAQQFPDLHSELNLSSLELGDSALYFCASSPWTGDTDTQYFGPGTRLTVL.

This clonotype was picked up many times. Written as DNA, the CDR3 is TGTGCCAGCAGCCAGGGACTAGCGGGACTCAATGAGCAGTTCTTC. Protein: CASSQGLAGLNEQFF. This sequence joins TRBV4-2 and TRBJ2-1; 13 nucleotides line up with TRBD2. With V trimmed by 3 bases and J by 6 bases, 2 bases remained unmatched. The CDR3 is 15 residues long. Germline V gene sequence: CDR1 LGHNA, CDR2 YNFKEQ.

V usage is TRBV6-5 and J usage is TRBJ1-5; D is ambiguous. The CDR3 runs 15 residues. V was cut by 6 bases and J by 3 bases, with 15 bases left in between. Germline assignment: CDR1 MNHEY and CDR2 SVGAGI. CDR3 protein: CASRLADGANQPQHF. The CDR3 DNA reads TGTGCCAGCAGGTTAGCGGACGGCGCCAATCAGCCCCAGCATTTT.

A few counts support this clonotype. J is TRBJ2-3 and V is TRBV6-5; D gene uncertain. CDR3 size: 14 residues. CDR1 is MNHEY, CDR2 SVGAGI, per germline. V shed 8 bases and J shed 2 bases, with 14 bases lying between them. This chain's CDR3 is CASAKRPLTDTQYF. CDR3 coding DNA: TGTGCCAGCGCCAAACGTCCCCTCACAGATACGCAGTATTTT.

The CDR3 nucleotides are TGTGCCAGCAGCGCCGGGGGCAACTATGGCTACACCTTC. Protein: CASSAGGNYGYTF. The chain joins TRBV9 to TRBJ1-2, with D maybe TRBD1 (6 bases). The CDR3 runs to 13 residues. The germline CDR1 and CDR2 sequences are SGDLS and YYNGEE. V lost 3 bases, J lost 2 bases, and 8 bases lay in between.

The CDR3 DNA is TGCAGTGCTAACAGACCCAACTATGGCTACACCTTC. The encoded protein is CSANRPNYGYTF. The chain joins TRBV20-1 to TRBJ1-2; D gene unclear. Trimming took off 4 bases at V and 2 bases at J, with 8 bases between the two ends. Germline loops: CDR1 DFQATT, CDR2 SNEGSKA (reference sequence). This CDR3 has 12 amino acids.

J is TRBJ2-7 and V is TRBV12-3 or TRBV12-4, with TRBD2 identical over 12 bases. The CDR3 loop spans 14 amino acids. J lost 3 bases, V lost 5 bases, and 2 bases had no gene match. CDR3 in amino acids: CASSQLAGGYEQYF. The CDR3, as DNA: TGTGCCAGCAGTCAACTAGCGGGGGGCTACGAGCAGTACTTC.

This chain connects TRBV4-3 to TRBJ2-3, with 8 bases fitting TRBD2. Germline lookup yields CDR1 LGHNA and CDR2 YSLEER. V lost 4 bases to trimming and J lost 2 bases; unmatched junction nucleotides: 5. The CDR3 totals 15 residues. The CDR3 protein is CASSPRGGLTDTQYF. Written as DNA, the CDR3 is TGCGCCAGCAGCCCTCGGGGGGGCCTCACAGATACGCAGTATTTT.

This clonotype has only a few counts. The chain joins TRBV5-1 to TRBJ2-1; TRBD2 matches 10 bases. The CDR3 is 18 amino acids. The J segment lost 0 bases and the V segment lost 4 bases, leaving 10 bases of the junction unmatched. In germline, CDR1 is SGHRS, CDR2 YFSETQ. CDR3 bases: TGCGCCAGCAGCCCGACCTTAGCGGGGGGTCGCTCCTACAATGAGCAGTTCTTC. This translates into CASSPTLAGGRSYNEQFF.

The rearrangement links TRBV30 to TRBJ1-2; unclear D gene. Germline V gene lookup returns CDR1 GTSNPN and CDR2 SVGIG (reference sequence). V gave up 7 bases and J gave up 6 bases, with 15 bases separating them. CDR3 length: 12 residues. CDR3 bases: TGTGCCTCTCCGAAACGGGAGCATGGCTACACCTTC. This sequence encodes CASPKREHGYTF.

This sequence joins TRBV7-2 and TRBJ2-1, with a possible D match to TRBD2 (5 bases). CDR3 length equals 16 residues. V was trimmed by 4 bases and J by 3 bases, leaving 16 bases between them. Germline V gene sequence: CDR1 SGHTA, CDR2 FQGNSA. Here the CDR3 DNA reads TGTGCCAGCAGCTCCAAATCCTCGGGGAACTACAATGAGCAGTTCTTC. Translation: CASSSKSSGNYNEQFF.

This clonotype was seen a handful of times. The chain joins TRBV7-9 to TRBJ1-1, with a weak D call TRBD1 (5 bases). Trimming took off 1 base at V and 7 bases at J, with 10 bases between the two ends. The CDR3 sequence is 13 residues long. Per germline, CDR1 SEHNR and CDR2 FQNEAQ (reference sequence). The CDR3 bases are TGTGCCAGCAGCTTAGGGGGGGAGGATGAAGCTTTCTTT. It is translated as CASSLGGEDEAFF.

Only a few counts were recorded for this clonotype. The CDR3 region has the DNA TGTGCCAGCAGTTTAGAAGGGGGACGGACCGAAGCTTTCTTT. Translation: CASSLEGGRTEAFF. V usage is TRBV12-3 or TRBV12-4 and J usage is TRBJ1-1; perhaps TRBD1 as D (6 bases). Trimming stripped 1 base from V and 8 bases from J, with 14 bases between. The CDR3 extends over 14 amino acids.

CDR3 DNA sequence: TGTGCCAGCAGCCCATTCCAGGGGGGACGAGCATTTTTTGAAGCTTTCTTT. Amino acid sequence: CASSPFQGGRAFFEAFF. The chain joins TRBV7-2 to TRBJ1-1; 7 bases agree with TRBD1. The CDR3 length is 17 residues. J gave up 7 bases and V 5 bases, and 19 bases lay outside the gene matches. The germline V gene encodes CDR1 SGHTA and CDR2 FQGNSA.

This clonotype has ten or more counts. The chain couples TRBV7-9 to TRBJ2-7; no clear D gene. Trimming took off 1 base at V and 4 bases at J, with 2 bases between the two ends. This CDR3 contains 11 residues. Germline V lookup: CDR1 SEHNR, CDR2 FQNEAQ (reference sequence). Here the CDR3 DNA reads TGTGCCAGCAGCTTAGAATACGAGCAGTACTTC. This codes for CASSLEYEQYF.

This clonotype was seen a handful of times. DNA of the CDR3: TGCGCCAGCACCTACGCCCTAGGGACCCAGTACTTC. It yields the protein CASTYALGTQYF. J is TRBJ2-5 and V is TRBV5-1; D remains unclear. The CDR3 extends over 12 amino acids. CDR1 SGHRS and CDR2 YFSETQ come from the germline V gene. V dropped 6 bases and J dropped 7 bases, with 13 bases sitting between them.

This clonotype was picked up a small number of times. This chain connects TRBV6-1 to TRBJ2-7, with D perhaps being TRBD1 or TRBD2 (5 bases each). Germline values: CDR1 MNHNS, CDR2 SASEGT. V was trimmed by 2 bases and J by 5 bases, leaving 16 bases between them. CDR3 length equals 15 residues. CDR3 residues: CASSENPTRGDEQYF. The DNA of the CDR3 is TGTGCCAGCAGTGAAAACCCGACTCGAGGGGACGAGCAGTACTTC.

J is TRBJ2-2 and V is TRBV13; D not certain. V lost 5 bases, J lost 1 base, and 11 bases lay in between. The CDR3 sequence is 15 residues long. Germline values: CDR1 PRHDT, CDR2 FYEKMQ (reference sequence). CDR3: CASSPRGENTGELFF. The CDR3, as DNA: TGTGCCAGCAGCCCCCGAGGAGAGAACACCGGGGAGCTGTTTTTT.

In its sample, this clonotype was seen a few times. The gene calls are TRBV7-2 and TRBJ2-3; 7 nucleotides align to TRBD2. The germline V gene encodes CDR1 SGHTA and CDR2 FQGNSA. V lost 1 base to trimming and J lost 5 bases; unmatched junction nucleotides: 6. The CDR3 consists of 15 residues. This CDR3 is CASSLVGGGGDTQYF. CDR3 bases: TGTGCCAGCAGCTTAGTTGGGGGGGGTGGAGATACGCAGTATTTT.

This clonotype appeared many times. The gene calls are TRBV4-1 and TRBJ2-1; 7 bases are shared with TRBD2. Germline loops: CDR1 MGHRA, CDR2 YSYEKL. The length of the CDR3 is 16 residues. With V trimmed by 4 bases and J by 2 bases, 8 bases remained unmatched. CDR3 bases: TGCGCCAGCAGCCTCAGATCGGGGGGTACCTACAATGAGCAGTTCTTC. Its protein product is CASSLRSGGTYNEQFF.

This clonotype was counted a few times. CDR3 DNA: TGTGCCAGCAGTTACCTCCTTGCCCGGGGCGGCGGAGGCTCGGGTGGTGAGCAGTTCTTC. This encodes CASSYLLARGGGGSGGEQFF. The chain couples TRBV6-6 to TRBJ2-1; perhaps D is TRBD1 or TRBD2 (5 bases each). CDR1 is MNHNY, CDR2 SVGAGI, per germline (reference sequence). The CDR3 is made up of 20 amino acids. Trimming stripped 2 bases from V and 9 bases from J, with 32 bases between.

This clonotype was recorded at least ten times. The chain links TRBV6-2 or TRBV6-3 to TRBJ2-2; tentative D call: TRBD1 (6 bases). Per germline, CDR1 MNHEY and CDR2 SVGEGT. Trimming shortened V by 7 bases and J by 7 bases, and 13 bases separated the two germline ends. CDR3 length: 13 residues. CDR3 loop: CASTQGTVGELFF. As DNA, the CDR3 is TGTGCCAGCACCCAGGGGACGGTCGGGGAGCTGTTTTTT.

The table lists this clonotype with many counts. CDR3 sequence (DNA): TGTGCCAGCAGTTACGGGGGGACAGGGAATTCACCCCTCCACTTT. Translating gives CASSYGGTGNSPLHF. The rearrangement joins TRBV6-5 to TRBJ1-6, with 9 bases aligning to TRBD1. The junction had 3 bases not matched to a gene; V was cut back by 2 bases and J by 7 bases. Germline V lookup: CDR1 MNHEY, CDR2 SVGAGI. This CDR3 region has 15 residues.

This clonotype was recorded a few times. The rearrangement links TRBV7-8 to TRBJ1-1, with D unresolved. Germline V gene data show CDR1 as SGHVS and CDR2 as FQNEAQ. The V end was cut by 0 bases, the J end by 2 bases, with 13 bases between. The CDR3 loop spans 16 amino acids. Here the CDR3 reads CASSLAREHLNTEAFF. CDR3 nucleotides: TGTGCCAGCAGCTTAGCGCGGGAACACCTCAACACTGAAGCTTTCTTT.

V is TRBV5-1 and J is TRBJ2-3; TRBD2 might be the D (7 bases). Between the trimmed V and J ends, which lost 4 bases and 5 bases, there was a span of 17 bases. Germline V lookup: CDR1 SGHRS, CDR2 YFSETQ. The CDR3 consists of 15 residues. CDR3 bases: TGCGCCAGCAGCGCGGGGGCGGCCTCGGGAGATACGCAGTATTTT. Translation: CASSAGAASGDTQYF.